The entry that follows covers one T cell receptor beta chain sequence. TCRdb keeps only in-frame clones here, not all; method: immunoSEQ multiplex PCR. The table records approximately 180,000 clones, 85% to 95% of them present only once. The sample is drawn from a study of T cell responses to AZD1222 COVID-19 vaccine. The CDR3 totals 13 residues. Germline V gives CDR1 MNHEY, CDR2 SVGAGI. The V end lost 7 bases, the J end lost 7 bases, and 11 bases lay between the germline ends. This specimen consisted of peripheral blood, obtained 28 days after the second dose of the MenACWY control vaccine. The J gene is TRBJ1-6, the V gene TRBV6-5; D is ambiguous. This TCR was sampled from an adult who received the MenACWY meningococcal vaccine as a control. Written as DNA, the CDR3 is TGTGCCAGCACCAAGGGTGGAAATTCACCCCTCCACTTT. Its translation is CASTKGGNSPLHF.